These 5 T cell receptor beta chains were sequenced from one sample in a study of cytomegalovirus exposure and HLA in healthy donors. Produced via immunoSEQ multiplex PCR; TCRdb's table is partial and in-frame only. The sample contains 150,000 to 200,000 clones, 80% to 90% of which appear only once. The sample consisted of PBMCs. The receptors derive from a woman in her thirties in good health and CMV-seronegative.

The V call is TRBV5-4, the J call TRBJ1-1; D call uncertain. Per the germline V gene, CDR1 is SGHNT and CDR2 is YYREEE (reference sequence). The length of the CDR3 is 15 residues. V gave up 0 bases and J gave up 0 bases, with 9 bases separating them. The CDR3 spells CASSLVTGMNTEAFF. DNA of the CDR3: TGTGCCAGCAGCTTGGTGACGGGAATGAACACTGAAGCTTTCTTT.

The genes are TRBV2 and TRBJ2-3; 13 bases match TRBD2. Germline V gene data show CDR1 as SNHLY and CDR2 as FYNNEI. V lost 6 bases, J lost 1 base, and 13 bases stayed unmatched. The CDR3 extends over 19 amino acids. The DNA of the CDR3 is TGTGCCAGCAGACGACTAGCGGGGGGAACCCGGTGGGGCACAGATACGCAGTATTTT. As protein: CASRRLAGGTRWGTDTQYF. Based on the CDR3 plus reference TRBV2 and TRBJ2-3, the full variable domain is EPEVTQTPSHQVTQMGQEVILRCVPISNHLYFYWYRQILGQKVEFLVSFYNNEISEKSEIFDDQFSVERPDGSNFTLKIRSTKLEDSAMYFCASRRLAGGTRWGTDTQYFGPGTRLTVL.

CDR3 sequence reads: CASSGFRPRLGVYEQYF. The CDR3 DNA is TGTGCCAGCAGCGGATTTCGTCCGAGACTAGGAGTCTACGAGCAGTACTTC. This chain joins TRBV5-6 and TRBJ2-7, with D possibly TRBD2 on 6 matching bases. Germline V gene sequence: CDR1 SGHDT, CDR2 YYEEEE. The V end was cut by 4 bases, the J end by 3 bases, with 23 bases between. The CDR3 extends over 17 amino acids.

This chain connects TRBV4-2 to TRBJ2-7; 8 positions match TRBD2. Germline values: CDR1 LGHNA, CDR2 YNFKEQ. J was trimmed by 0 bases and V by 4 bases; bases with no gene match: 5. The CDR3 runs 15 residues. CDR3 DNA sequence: TGTGCCAGCAGCCGGGTAGCGGGGATCTCCTACGAGCAGTACTTC. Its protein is CASSRVAGISYEQYF.

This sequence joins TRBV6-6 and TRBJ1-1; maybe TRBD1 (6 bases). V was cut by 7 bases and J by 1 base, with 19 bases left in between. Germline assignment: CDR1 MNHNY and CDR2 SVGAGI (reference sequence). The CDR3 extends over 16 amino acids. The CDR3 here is CASTVRTRGRNTEAFF. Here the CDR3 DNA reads TGTGCCAGCACGGTACGTACCAGGGGCCGGAACACTGAAGCTTTCTTT.